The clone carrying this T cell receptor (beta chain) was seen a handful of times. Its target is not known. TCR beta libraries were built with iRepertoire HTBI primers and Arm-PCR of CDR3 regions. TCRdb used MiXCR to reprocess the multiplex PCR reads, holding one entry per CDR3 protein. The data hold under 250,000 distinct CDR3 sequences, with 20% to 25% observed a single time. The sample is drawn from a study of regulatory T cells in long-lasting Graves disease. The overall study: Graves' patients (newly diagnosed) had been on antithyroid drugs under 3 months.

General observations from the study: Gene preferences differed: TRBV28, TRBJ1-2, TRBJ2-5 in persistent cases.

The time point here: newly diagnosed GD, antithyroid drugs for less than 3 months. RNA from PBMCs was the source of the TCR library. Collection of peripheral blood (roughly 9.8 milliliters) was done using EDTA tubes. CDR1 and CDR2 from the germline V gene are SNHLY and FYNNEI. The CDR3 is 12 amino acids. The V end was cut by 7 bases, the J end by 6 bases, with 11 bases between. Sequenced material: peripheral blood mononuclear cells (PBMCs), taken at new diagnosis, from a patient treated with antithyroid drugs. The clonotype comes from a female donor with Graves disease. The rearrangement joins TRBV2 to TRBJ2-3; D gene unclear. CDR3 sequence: CASTLSADTQYF. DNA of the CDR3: TGTGCCAGCACTCTCTCCGCGGATACGCAGTATTTT.